One and the same sample provided the 7 T cell receptor beta chains below, sequenced in a study of identical twins. In TCRdb, the 5' RACE reads were re-called with MiXCR into one record per CDR3 protein. The sample carries nearly 900,000 distinct CDR3 sequences, around an eighth recorded once. This same sample was also taken into another study, of yellow fever vaccine responses in identical twins.

The sample comprised PBMCs. All receptors derive from a woman in her late teens or twenties in good health.

The chain employs TRBV20-1 and TRBJ2-2; D is undetermined. The CDR3 is made up of 14 amino acids. V was cut by 0 bases and J by 4 bases, with 9 bases left in between. Germline V gives CDR1 DFQATT, CDR2 SNEGSKA (reference sequence). The CDR3 here is CSARDLRRTGELFF. In DNA, the CDR3 is TGCAGTGCTAGAGATTTACGGCGCACCGGGGAGCTGTTTTTT.

This clonotype was seen a handful of times. A read error is possible here, since a much larger clone lies one base away. The rearrangement links TRBV27 to TRBJ2-1, with unresolved D. This CDR3 has 11 residues. Trimming cost V 2 bases and J 8 bases, with 4 bases left between them. Looked up from germline, CDR1 is MNHEY and CDR2 is SMNVEV (reference sequence). CDR3 sequence: CASSLIYEQFF. CDR3 DNA sequence: TGTGCCAGCAGTTTAATCTATGAGCAGTTCTTC.

This clonotype was counted only a few times. CDR3 nucleotide sequence: TGCGCCAGCAGCACAGGACAGGGAGTGTTTCGGGAGACCCAGTACTTC. It is translated as CASSTGQGVFRETQYF. The chain is built from TRBV5-1 and TRBJ2-5, with 8 positions matching TRBD1. The V gene end was trimmed by 4 bases and the J gene end by 5 bases; junction bases not matched to a gene: 13. Per germline, CDR1 SGHRS and CDR2 YFSETQ. CDR3 length: 16 amino acids.

This clonotype was detected only a few times. The rearrangement uses TRBV28 and TRBJ1-1; TRBD1 is a possible D gene (5 bases). Germline values: CDR1 MDHEN, CDR2 SYDVKM. The CDR3 totals 14 residues. V was pared by 4 bases and J by 5 bases, with 14 bases between. The CDR3 protein is CASSSAGTGTEAFF. The CDR3 DNA follows: TGTGCCAGCAGTTCTGCAGGGACGGGGACTGAAGCTTTCTTT.

The sample holds a few counts of this clonotype. The chain combines TRBV10-3 with TRBJ2-3, with TRBD2 identical over 8 bases. Germline V lookup: CDR1 ENHRY, CDR2 SYGVKD. This CDR3 has 16 amino acids. The V segment lost 6 bases and the J segment 3 bases; nucleotides outside the gene matches: 11. Here the CDR3 DNA reads TGTGCCATCAGCGGCGAAGCGGGAGTGAGGACAGATACGCAGTATTTT. Amino acid sequence: CAISGEAGVRTDTQYF.

The chain links TRBV7-3 to TRBJ1-1; D is possibly TRBD1 (5 bases). The V end lost 3 bases, the J end lost 3 bases, and 11 bases lay between the germline ends. CDR1 is SGHTA, CDR2 FQGTGA, per germline. The CDR3 runs 14 residues. The CDR3 nucleotides are TGTGCCAGCAGCTTCTCTGGGGGATACACTGAAGCTTTCTTT. It yields the protein CASSFSGGYTEAFF.

This CDR3 is CASSSLGVGPYTDTQYF. The CDR3 DNA is TGTGCCAGCAGTTCTTTAGGGGTAGGACCTTACACAGATACGCAGTATTTT. The chain combines TRBV27 with TRBJ2-3, with D perhaps matching TRBD1 (5 bases). From germline, CDR1 is MNHEY and CDR2 SMNVEV (reference sequence). V was pared by 4 bases and J by 2 bases, with 19 bases between. The CDR3 covers 17 residues.